This TCR beta chain was recovered during a study of T cell repertoires in cytomegalovirus infection (dated by TCRdb to between 2018 and 2021). Context from the whole study: Donor HLA type was relevant to the analysis, as public TCR beta signatures indicated carriage of CMV infection together with the matching HLA type. What the work shows at the level of the full study, not this receptor alone: The ex vivo response was dominated by HLA-C-restricted CMV-specific TCR beta clonotypes, which also provided the single most frequent clonotype in two of eight donors. In both this cohort and an independent roughly 400-donor cohort, the cumulative frequency of public TCR beta family members distinguished carriers of CMV infection plus the relevant HLA type.

The germline V end is reduced by 7 bases and the J end by 4 bases; junction bases left unmatched: 16. The cysteine opens and the phenylalanine closes a CDR3 of 19 amino acids. The entry retains the CDR3 DNA only, 57 bases that are in frame from base 1. CDR1 MDHEN and CDR2 SYDVKM are derived from the germline V gene. Sequencer: Illumina HiSeq 1500. TCRdb took the public reads, trimmed them with fastp at Q25, ran MiXCR for clone calling and kept in-frame beta chains. Here each entry gathers all rows of one CDR3 protein and keeps the most common genes and DNA. For this sample the table gives around 280,000 distinct CDR3 sequences, of which 12% to 15% were detected only once. Of the sample, 7% to 9.5% is held by the ten largest clones. With regard to this clonotype: The clone's antigen remains unknown. No per-base quality is available; no much larger clone lies one base away.

This sequence originates from a human donor in good health (CMV status not recorded). Some clones in this sample may be carry-over from other donors' samples. The chain is assembled from TRBV28 and TRBJ2-1; TRBD2 lines up with 13 middle nucleotides. Sequencing input: PBMCs. The nucleotide sequence is given as TGTGCCAGCAAACTAGGGGGGACTAGCGGGATAGGGTCATACAATGAGCAGTTCTTC. This translates into CASKLGGTSGIGSYNEQFF.